The source of this T cell receptor (beta chain) is a study of blood T cell repertoires in COVID-19. Study as a whole: The United States, Italy and Spain supplied acute and convalescent COVID-19 samples. The cDNA or gDNA used as material had been derived from T cells, B-cell-depleted T cells, or PBMCs.

Per the study methods: Estimation of nucleated cell counts was performed using reference gene primer amplification. Data came from immunoSEQ multiplex PCR; TCRdb stores just in-frame clones and leaves some out. That table gives V, J and clone size, and the DNA gave D and trimming. The sample gives 250,000 to 300,000 clones, about nine tenths of which show up once; roughly 2% is in the top ten. This clonotype was sampled from a woman in her fifties or sixties who had recovered from COVID-19. Sequences were obtained from peripheral blood.

CDR3 nucleotide sequence: TGTGCCAGTAGGCCCGGGACTAGCATCCATGAGCAGTTCTTC. This sequence encodes CASRPGTSIHEQFF. The chain joins TRBV19 to TRBJ2-1; 9 bases fit TRBD2. Germline trimming cut 6 bases from V and 8 bases from J; bases unmatched to any gene: 8. This CDR3 comprises 14 residues. From germline, CDR1 is LNHDA and CDR2 SQIVND (reference sequence).